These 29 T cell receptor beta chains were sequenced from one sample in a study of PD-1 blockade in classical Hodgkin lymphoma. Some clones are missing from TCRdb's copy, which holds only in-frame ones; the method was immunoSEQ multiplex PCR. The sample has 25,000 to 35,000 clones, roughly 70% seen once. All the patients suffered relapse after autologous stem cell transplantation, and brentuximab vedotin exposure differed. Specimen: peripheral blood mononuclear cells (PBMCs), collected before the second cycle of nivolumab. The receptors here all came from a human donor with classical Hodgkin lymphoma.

The CDR3 reads CATSRVTGVQETQYF. The CDR3 region has the DNA TGTGCCACCAGCAGGGTCACAGGGGTCCAAGAGACCCAGTACTTC. The chain has TRBV15 and TRBJ2-5; 7 positions agree with TRBD1. This CDR3 region has 15 residues. Trimming cost V 3 bases and J 1 base; bases outside gene matches: 5. The germline CDR1 and CDR2 sequences are LNHNV and YYDKDF (reference sequence).

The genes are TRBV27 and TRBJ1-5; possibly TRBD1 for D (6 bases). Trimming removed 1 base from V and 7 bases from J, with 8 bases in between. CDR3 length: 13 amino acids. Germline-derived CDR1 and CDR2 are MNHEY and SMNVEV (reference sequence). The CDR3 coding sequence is TGTGCCAGCAGTTTATTGGGGGCACAGCCCCAGCATTTT. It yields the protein CASSLLGAQPQHF.

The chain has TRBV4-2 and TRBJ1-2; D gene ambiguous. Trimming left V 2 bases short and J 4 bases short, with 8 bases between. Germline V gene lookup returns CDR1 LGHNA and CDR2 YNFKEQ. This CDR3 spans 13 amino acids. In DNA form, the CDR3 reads TGTGCCAGCAGCCAAAGAAACAGCTATGGCTACACCTTC. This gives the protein CASSQRNSYGYTF.

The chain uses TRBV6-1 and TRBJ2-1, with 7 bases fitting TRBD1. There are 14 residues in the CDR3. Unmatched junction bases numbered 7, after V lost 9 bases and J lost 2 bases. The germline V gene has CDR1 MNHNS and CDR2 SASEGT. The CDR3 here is CASTRQGAYNEQFF. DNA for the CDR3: TGTGCCAGTACCCGACAGGGTGCCTACAATGAGCAGTTCTTC.

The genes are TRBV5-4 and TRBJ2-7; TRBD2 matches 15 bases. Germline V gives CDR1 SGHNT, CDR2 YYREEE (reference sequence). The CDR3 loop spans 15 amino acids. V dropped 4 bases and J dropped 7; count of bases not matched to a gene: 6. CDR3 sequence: CASSPGLAGGPEQYF. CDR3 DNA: TGTGCCAGCAGCCCCGGACTAGCGGGGGGGCCTGAGCAGTACTTC.

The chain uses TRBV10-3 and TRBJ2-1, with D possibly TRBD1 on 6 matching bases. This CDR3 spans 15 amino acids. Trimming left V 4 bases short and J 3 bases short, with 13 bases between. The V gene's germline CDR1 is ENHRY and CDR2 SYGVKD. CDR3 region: CAISVGGEDYNEQFF. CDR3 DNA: TGTGCCATCAGTGTTGGGGGCGAGGACTACAATGAGCAGTTCTTC.

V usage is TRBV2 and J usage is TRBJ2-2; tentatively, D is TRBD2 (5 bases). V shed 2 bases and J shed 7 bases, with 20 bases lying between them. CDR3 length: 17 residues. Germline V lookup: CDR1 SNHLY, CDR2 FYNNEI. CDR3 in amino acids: CASSEKLWAGENGELFF. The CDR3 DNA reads TGTGCCAGCAGTGAAAAATTGTGGGCGGGTGAGAACGGGGAGCTGTTTTTT.

CDR3 nucleotide sequence: TGTGCCAGCAGCGTAGATTCCGGGACAGACAATGAGCAGTTCTTC. Protein: CASSVDSGTDNEQFF. The V call is TRBV9, the J call TRBJ2-1, with 7 bases that match TRBD1. The germline V gene encodes CDR1 SGDLS and CDR2 YYNGEE. V lost 0 bases to trimming and J lost 5 bases; unmatched junction nucleotides: 5. This CDR3 has 15 residues.

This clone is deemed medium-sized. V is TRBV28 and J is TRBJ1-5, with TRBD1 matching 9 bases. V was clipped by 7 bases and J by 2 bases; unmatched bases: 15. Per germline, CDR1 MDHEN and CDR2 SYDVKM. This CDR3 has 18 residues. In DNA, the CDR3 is TGTGCCAGCATCCACAATTTGAGGGGGGACAGGGGCAATCAGCCCCAGCATTTT. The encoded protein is CASIHNLRGDRGNQPQHF. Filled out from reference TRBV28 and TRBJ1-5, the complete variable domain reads DVKVTQSSRYLVKRTGEKVFLECVQDMDHENMFWYRQDPGLGLRLIYFSYDVKMKEKGDIPEGYSVSREKKERFSLILESASTNQTSMYLCASIHNLRGDRGNQPQHFGDGTRLSIL.

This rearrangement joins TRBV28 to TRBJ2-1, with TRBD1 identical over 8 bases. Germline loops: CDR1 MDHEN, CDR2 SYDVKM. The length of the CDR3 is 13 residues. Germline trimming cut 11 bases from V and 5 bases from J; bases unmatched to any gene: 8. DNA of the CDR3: TGTGCCTCTACAGGGGGTCCCCACAATGAGCAGTTCTTC. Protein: CASTGGPHNEQFF.

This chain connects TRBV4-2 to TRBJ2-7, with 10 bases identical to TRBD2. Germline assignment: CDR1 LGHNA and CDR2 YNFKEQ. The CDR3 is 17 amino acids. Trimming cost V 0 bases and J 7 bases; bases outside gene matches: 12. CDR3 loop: CASSQELSGGALGEQYF. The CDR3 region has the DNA TGTGCCAGCAGCCAAGAACTAAGCGGGGGGGCCTTGGGTGAGCAGTACTTC.

DNA for the CDR3: TGTGCCACCAGCAGAGACCAGACCCCCGGGACGGGCGAGCAGTACTTC. Protein product: CATSRDQTPGTGEQYF. This sequence joins TRBV15 and TRBJ2-7; TRBD1 or TRBD2 may be the D gene (5 bases each). The germline gives CDR1 LNHNV, CDR2 YYDKDF (reference sequence). This CDR3 is built from 16 residues. V gave up 0 bases and J gave up 6 bases, with 18 bases separating them.

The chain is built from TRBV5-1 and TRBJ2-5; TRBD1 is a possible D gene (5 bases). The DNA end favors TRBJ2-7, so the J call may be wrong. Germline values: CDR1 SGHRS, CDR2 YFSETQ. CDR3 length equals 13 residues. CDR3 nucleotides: TGCGCCAGCAGTCCTGACAGTGCCTACGAGCAGTACTTC. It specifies CASSPDSAYEQYF.

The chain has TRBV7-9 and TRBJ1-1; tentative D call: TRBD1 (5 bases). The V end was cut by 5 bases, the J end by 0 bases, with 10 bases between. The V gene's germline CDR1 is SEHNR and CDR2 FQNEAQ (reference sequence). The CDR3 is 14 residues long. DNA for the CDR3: TGTGCCAGCAGCGTGGGACGGCTGAACACTGAAGCTTTCTTT. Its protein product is CASSVGRLNTEAFF.

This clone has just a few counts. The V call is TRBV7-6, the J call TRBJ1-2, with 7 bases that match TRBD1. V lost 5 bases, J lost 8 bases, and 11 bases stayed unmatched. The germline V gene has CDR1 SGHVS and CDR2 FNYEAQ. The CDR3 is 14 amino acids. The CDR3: CASSQTGRNEGYTF. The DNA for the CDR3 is TGTGCCAGCAGCCAGACAGGGAGGAACGAGGGCTACACCTTC.

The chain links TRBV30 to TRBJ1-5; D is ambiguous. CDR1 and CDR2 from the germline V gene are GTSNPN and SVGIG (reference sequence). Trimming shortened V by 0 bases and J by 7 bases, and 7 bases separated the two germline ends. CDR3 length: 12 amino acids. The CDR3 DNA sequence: TGTGCCTGGAGTGTTTTGGGGCAGCCCCAGCATTTT. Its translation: CAWSVLGQPQHF.

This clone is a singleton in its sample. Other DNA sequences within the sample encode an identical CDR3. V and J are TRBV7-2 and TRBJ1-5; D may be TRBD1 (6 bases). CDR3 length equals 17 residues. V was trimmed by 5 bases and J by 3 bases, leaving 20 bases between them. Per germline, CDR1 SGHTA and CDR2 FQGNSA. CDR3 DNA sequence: TGTGCCAGCAGCGCCCGCAGGGGCCCTTTCCTCAATCAGCCCCAGCATTTT. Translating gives CASSARRGPFLNQPQHF.

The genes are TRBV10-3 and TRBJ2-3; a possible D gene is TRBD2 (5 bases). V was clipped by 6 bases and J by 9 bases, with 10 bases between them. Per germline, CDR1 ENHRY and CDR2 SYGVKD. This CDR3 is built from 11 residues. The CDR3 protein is CAISPGGTQYF. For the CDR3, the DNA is TGTGCCATCAGCCCCGGAGGCACGCAGTATTTT.

CDR3 sequence reads: CASSYSITGGGYGYTF. In nucleotides, the CDR3 is TGTGCCAGCAGTTACTCCATCACAGGGGGTGGCTATGGCTACACCTTC. The J gene is TRBJ1-2, the V gene TRBV6-5, with 8 positions matching TRBD1. Unmatched junction bases numbered 7, after V lost 0 bases and J lost 4 bases. Germline CDR1 is MNHEY and CDR2 is SVGAGI. The CDR3 sequence is 16 residues long.

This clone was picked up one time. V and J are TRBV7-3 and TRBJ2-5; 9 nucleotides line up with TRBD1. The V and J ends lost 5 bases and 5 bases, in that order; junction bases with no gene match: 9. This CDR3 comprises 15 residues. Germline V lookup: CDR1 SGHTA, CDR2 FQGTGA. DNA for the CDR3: TGTGCCAGCAGCCGGAAACAGGGGGCATTGGAGACCCAGTACTTC. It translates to CASSRKQGALETQYF.

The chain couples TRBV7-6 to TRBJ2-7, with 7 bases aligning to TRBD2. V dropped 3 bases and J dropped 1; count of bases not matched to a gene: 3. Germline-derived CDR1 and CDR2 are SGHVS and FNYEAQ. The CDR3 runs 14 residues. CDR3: CASSLRAGSYEQYF. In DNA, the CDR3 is TGTGCCAGCAGCTTGCGAGCGGGGTCCTACGAGCAGTACTTC.

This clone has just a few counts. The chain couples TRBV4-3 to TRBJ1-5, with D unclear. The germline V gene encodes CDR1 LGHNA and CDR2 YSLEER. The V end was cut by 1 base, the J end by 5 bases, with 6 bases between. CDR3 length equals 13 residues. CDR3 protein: CASSQGFDQPQHF. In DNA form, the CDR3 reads TGCGCCAGCAGCCAAGGCTTCGATCAGCCCCAGCATTTT.

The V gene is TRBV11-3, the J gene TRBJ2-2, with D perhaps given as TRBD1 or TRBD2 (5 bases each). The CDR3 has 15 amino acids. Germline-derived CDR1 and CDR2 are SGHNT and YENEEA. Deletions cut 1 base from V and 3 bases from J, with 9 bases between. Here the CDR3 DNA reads TGTGCCAGCAGCTTAGGAGGGGACGACACCGGGGAGCTGTTTTTT. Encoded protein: CASSLGGDDTGELFF.

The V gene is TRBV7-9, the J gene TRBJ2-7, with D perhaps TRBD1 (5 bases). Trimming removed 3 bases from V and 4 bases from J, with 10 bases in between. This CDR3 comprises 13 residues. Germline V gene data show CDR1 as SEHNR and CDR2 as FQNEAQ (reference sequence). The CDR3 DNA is TGTGCCAGCAGCTTGGGCAGGGAATACGAGCAGTACTTC. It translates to CASSLGREYEQYF.

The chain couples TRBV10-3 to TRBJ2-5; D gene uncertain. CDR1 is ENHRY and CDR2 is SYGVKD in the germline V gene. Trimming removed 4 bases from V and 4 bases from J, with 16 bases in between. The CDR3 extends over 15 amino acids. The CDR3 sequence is CAISAAPGDSETQYF. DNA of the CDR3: TGTGCCATCAGTGCCGCTCCCGGAGACTCAGAGACCCAGTACTTC.

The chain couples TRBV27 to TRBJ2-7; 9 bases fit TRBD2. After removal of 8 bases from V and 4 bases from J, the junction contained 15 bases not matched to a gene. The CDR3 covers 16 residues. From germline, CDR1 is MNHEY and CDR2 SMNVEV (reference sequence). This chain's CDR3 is CASRPGAGGIGYEQYF. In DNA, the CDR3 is TGTGCCAGCCGCCCGGGAGCGGGGGGTATAGGGTACGAGCAGTACTTC.

CDR3 amino acids: CASTPTGFRSPLHF. In DNA form, the CDR3 reads TGTGCCAGCACCCCGACAGGATTTCGATCACCCCTCCACTTT. The rearrangement joins TRBV27 to TRBJ1-6; D is perhaps TRBD1 (6 bases). Trimming removed 7 bases at V and 10 bases at J, with 17 bases between. Germline V gene lookup returns CDR1 MNHEY and CDR2 SMNVEV (reference sequence). The CDR3 totals 14 residues.

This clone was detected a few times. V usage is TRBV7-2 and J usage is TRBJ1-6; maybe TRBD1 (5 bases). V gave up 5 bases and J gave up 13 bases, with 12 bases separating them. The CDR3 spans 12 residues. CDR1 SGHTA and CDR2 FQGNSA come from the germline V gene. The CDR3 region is CASSPGTSPLHF. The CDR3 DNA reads TGTGCCAGCAGCCCCGGGACTTCGCCCCTCCACTTT.

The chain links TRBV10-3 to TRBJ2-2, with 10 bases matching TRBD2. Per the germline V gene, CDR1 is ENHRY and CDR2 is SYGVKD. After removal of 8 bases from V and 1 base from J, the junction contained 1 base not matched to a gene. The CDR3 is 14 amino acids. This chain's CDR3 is CAIRTSGNTGELFF. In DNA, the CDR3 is TGTGCCATCCGGACTAGCGGGAACACCGGGGAGCTGTTTTTT.